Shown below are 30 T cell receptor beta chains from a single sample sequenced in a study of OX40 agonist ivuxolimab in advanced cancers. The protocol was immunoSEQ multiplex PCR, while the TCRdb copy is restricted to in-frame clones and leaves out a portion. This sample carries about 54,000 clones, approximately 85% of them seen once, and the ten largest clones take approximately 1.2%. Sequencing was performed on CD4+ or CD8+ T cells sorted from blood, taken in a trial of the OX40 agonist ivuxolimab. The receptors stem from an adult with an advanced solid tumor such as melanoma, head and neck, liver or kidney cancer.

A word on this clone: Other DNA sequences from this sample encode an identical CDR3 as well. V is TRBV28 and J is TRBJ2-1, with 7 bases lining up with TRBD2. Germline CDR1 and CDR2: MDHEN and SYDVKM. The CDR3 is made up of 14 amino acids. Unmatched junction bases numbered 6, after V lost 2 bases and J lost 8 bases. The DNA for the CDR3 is TGTGCCAGCAGTTTAGCGGGAGATCGAGATGAGCAGTTCTTC. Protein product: CASSLAGDRDEQFF.

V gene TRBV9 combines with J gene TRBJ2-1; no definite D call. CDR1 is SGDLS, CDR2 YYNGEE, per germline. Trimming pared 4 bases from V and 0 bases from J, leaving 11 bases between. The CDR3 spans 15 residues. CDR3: CASSPGQSSYNEQFF. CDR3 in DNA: TGTGCCAGCAGCCCCGGGCAGAGCTCCTACAATGAGCAGTTCTTC.

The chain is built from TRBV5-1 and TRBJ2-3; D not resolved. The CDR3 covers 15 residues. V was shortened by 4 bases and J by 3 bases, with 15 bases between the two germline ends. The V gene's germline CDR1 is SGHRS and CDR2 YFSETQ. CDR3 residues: CASSPGKLRTDTQYF. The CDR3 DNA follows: TGCGCCAGCAGCCCCGGAAAGCTTCGGACAGATACGCAGTATTTT. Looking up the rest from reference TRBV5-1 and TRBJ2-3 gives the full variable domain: KAGVTQTPRYLIKTRGQQVTLSCSPISGHRSVSWYQQTPGQGLQFLFEYFSETQRNKGNFPGRFSGRQFSNSRSEMNVSTLELGDSALYLCASSPGKLRTDTQYFGPGTRLTVL.

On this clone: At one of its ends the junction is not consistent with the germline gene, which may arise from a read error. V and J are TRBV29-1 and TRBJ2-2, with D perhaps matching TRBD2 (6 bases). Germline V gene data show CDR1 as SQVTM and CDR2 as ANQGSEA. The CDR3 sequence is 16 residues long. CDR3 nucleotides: TGCAGCGTTGAATCGGGGGAAATGGGTTATACCGGGGAGCTGCTTTTT. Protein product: CSVESGEMGYTGELLF.

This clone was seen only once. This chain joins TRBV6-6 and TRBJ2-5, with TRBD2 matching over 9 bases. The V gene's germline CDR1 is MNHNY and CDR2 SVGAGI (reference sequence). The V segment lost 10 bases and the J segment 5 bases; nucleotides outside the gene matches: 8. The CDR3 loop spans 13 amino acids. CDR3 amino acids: CATTGLAEETQYF. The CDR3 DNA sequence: TGTGCCACAACGGGACTAGCAGAGGAGACCCAGTACTTC.

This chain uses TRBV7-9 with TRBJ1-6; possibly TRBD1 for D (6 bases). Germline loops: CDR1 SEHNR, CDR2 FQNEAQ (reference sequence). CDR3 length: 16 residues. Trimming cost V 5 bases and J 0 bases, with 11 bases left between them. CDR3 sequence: CASSRTGISYNSPLHF. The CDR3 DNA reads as TGTGCCAGCAGCCGTACAGGGATCTCCTATAATTCACCCCTCCACTTT. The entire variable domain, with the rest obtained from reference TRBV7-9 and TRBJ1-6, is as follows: DTGVSQNPRHKITKRGQNVTFRCDPISEHNRLYWYRQTLGQGPEFLTYFQNEAQLEKSRLLSDRFSAERPKGSFSTLEIQRTEQGDSAMYLCASSRTGISYNSPLHFGNGTRLTVT.

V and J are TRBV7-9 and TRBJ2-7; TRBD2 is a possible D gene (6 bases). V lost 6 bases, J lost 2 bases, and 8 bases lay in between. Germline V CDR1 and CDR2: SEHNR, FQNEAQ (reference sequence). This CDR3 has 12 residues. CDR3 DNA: TGTGCCAGCAGGACGGGGGCCTACGAGCAGTACTTC. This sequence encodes CASRTGAYEQYF. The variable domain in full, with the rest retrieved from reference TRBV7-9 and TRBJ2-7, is DTGVSQNPRHKITKRGQNVTFRCDPISEHNRLYWYRQTLGQGPEFLTYFQNEAQLEKSRLLSDRFSAERPKGSFSTLEIQRTEQGDSAMYLCASRTGAYEQYFGPGTRLTVT.

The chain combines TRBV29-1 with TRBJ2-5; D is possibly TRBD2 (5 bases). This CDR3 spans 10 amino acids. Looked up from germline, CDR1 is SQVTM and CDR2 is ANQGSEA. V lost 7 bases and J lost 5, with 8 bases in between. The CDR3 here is CSGRGETQYF. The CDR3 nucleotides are TGCAGCGGTAGAGGGGAGACCCAGTACTTC.

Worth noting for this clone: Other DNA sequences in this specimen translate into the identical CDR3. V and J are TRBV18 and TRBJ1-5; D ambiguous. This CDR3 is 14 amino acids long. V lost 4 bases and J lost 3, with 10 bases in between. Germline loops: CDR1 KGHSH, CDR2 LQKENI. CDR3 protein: CASSLGRNNQPQHF. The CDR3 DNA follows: TGTGCCAGCTCACTCGGACGGAACAATCAGCCCCAGCATTTT.

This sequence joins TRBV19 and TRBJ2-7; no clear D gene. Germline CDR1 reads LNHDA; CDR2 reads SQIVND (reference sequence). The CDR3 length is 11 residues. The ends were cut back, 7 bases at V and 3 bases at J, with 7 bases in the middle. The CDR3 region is CASTDFYEQYF. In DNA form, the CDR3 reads TGTGCCAGTACCGACTTCTACGAGCAGTACTTC.

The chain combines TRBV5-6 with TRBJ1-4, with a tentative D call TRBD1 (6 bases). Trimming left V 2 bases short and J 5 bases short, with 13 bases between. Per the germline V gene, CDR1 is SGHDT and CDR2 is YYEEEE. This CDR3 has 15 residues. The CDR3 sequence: CASSLAKDRNEKLFF. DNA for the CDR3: TGTGCCAGCAGCTTAGCTAAGGACAGAAATGAAAAACTGTTTTTT. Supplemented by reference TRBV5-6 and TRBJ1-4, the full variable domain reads DAGVTQSPTHLIKTRGQQVTLRCSPKSGHDTVSWYQQALGQGPQFIFQYYEEEERQRGNFPDRFSGHQFPNYSSELNVNALLLGDSALYLCASSLAKDRNEKLFFGSGTQLSVL.

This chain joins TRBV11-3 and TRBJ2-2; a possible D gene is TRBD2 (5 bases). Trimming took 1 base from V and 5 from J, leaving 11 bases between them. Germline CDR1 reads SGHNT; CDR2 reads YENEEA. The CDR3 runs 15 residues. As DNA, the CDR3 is TGTGCCAGCAGCTTAGGGGGAGATGGAACCGGGGAGCTGTTTTTT. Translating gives CASSLGGDGTGELFF.

DNA of the CDR3: TGTGCCAGCAGCTTGAGGGTGGGACTCTATAGCAATCAGCCCCAGCATTTT. Translating gives CASSLRVGLYSNQPQHF. This rearrangement joins TRBV5-6 to TRBJ1-5; perhaps TRBD1 as D (5 bases). Per the germline V gene, CDR1 is SGHDT and CDR2 is YYEEEE. The CDR3 spans 17 residues. Trimming took off 1 base at V and 0 bases at J, with 14 bases between the two ends.

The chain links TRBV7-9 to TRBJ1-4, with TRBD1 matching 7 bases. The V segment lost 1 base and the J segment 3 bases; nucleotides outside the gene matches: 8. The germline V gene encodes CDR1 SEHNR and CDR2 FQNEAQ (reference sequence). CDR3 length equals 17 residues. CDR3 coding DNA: TGTGCCAGCAGCTTAGGTTATTGGGGACAGTCTAATGAAAAACTGTTTTTT. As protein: CASSLGYWGQSNEKLFF.

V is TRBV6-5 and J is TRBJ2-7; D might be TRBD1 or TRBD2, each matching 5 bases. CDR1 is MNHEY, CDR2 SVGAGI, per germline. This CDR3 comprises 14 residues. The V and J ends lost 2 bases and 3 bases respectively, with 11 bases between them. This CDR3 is CASSYGGTNYEQYF. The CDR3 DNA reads TGTGCCAGCAGTTACGGTGGGACCAACTACGAGCAGTACTTC.

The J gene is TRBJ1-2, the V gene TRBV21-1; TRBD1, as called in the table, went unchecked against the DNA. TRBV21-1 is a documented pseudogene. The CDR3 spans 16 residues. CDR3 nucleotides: TGTGCCAGCAGCAAAGCTCGGGCCAGGGCGCTAAATGGCTACACCTTC. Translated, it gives CASSKARARALNGYTF.

CDR3 in DNA: TGTGCCAGCAGCACCTCTAGCGGGAGGGGGGAGCTGTTTTTT. Its protein is CASSTSSGRGELFF. V and J are TRBV11-3 and TRBJ2-2, with 11 bases that match TRBD2. The germline gives CDR1 SGHNT, CDR2 YENEEA. Trimming removed 5 bases from V and 8 bases from J; junction bases left unmatched: 4. The CDR3 has 14 amino acids.

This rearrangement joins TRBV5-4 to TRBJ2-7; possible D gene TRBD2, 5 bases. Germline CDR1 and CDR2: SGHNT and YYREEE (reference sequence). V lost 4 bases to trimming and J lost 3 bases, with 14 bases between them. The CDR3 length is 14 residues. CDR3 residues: CASSRVEANYEQYF. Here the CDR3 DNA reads TGTGCCAGCAGCCGAGTGGAGGCGAACTACGAGCAGTACTTC.

CDR3 residues: CAISDYRGNTIYF. CDR3 DNA sequence: TGTGCCATCAGTGATTACAGAGGAAACACCATATATTTT. J is TRBJ1-3 and V is TRBV10-3; unclear D gene. Per the germline V gene, CDR1 is ENHRY and CDR2 is SYGVKD. The germline V and J ends were trimmed by 3 bases and 4 bases, with 7 bases remaining between them. This CDR3 is 13 amino acids long.

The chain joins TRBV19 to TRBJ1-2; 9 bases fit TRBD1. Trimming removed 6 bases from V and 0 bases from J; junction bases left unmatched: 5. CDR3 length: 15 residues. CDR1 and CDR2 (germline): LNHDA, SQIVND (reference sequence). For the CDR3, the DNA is TGTGCCAGTAGGGTTACAGGGGGCACTAACTATGGCTACACCTTC. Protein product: CASRVTGGTNYGYTF.

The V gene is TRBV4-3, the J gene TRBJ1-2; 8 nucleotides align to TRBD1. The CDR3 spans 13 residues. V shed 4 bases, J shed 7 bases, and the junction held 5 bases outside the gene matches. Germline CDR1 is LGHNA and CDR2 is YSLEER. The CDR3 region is CASSPTGERGYTF. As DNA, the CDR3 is TGCGCCAGCAGCCCGACAGGGGAACGTGGCTACACCTTC.

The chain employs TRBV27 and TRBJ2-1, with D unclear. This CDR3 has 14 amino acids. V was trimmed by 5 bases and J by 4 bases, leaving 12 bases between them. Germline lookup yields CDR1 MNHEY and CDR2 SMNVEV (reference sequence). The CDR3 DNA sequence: TGTGCCAGCAGTAGGCAGGTTAATTACAATGAGCAGTTCTTC. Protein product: CASSRQVNYNEQFF.

As DNA, the CDR3 is TGTGCCAGTAGTTACCTCGGACAGGGGGCTTTCTCTCAGCCCCAGCATTTT. Translated, it gives CASSYLGQGAFSQPQHF. The chain has TRBV19 and TRBJ1-5; TRBD1 matches 11 bases. The CDR3 totals 17 residues. Germline V gives CDR1 LNHDA, CDR2 SQIVND (reference sequence). Unmatched junction bases numbered 12, after V lost 5 bases and J lost 6 bases.

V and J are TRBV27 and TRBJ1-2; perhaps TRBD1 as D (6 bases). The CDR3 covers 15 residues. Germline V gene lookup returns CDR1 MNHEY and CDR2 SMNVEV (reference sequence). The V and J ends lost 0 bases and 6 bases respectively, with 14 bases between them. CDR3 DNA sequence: TGTGCCAGCAGTTTATCTTTGGGGGCGGGCGATGGCTACACCTTC. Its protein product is CASSLSLGAGDGYTF.

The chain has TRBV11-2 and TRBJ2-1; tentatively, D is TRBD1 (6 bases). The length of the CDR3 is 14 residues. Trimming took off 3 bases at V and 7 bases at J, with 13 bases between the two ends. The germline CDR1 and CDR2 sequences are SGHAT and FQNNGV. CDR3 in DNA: TGTGCCAGCAGCTTGTCGACAGGTTCAAATGAGCAGTTCTTC. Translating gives CASSLSTGSNEQFF.

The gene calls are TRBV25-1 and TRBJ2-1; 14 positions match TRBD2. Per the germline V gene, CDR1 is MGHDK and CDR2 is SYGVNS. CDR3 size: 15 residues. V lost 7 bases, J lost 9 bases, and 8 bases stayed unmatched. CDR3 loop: CASTPTSGGEGEQFF. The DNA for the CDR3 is TGTGCCAGCACCCCGACTAGCGGGGGGGAAGGTGAGCAGTTCTTC.

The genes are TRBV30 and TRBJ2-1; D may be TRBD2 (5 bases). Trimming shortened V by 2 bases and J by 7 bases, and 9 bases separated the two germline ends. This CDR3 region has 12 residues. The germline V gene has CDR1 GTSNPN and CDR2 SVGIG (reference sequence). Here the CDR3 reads CAWSITRNEQFF. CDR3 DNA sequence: TGTGCCTGGAGTATCACTAGGAATGAGCAGTTCTTC.

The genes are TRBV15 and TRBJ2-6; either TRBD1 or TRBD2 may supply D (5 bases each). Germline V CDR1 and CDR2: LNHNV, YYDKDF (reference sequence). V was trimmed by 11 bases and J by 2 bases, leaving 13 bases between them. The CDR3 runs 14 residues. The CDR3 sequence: CASGIGAGANVLTF. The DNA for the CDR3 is TGTGCCTCCGGGATAGGGGCTGGGGCCAACGTCCTGACTTTC. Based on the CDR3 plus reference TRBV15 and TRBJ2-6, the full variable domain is DAMVIQNPRYQVTQFGKPVTLSCSQTLNHNVMYWYQQKSSQAPKLLFHYYDKDFNNEADTPDNFQSRRPNTSFCFLDIRSPGLGDTAMYLCASGIGAGANVLTFGAGSRLTVL.

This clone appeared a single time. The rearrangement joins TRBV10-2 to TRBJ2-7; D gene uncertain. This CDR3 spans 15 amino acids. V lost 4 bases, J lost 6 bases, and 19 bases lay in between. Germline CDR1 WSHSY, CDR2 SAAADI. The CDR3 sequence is CASSAPDVVNFEQYF. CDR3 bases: TGCGCCAGCAGTGCCCCTGACGTTGTCAATTTCGAGCAGTACTTC.

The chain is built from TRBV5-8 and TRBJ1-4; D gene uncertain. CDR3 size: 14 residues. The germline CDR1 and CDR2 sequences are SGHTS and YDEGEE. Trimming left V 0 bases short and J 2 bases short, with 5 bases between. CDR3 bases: TGTGCCAGCAGCTTGGAAGGGACTAATGAAAAACTGTTTTTT. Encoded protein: CASSLEGTNEKLFF.